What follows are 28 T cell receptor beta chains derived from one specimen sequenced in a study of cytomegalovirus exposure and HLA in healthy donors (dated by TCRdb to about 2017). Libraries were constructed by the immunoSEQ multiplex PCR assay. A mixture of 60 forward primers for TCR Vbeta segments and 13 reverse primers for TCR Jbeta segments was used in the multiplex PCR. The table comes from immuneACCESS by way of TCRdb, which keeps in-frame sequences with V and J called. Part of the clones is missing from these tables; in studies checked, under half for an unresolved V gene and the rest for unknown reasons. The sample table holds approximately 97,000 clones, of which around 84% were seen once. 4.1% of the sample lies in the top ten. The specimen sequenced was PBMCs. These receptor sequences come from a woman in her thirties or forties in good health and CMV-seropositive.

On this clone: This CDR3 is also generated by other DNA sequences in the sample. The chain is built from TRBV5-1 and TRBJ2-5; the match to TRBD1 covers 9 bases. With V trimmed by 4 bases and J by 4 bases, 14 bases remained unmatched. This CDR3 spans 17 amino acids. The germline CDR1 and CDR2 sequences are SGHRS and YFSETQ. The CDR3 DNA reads TGCGCCAGCAGCAGCCCTACTACCGGGACAGGGCGAGAGACCCAGTACTTC. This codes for CASSSPTTGTGRETQYF.

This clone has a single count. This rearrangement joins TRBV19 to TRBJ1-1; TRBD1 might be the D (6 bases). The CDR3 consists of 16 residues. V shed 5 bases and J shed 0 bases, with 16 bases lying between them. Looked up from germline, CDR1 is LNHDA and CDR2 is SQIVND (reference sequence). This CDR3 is CASSALDRPMNTEAFF. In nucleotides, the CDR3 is TGTGCCAGTAGTGCCTTGGACAGACCAATGAACACTGAAGCTTTCTTT.

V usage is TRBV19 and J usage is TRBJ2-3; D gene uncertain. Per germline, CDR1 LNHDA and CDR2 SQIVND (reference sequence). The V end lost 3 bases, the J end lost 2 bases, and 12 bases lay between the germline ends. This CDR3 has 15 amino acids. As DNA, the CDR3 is TGTGCCAGTAGTATCCTCAGCGTCACCACAGATACGCAGTATTTT. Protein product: CASSILSVTTDTQYF.

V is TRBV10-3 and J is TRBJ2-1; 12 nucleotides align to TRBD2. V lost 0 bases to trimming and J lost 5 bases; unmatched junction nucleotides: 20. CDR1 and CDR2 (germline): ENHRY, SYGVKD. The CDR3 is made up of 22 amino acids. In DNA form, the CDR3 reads TGTGCCATCAGTGAGTCGTTCTTGGTGAGGGACAGTTGGACTAGCGGGAACAATGAGCAGTTCTTC. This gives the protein CAISESFLVRDSWTSGNNEQFF.

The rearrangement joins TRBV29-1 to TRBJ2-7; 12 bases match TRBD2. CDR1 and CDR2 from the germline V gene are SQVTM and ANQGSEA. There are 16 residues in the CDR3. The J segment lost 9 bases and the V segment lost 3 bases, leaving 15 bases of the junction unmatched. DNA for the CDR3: TGCAGCGTTGACACCACTACGACTAGCGGGAGAGGGGTGCAGTACTTC. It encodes CSVDTTTTSGRGVQYF.

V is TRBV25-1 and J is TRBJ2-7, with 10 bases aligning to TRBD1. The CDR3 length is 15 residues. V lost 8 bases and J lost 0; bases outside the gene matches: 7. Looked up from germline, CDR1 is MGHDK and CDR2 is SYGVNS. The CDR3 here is CASARQGATSYEQYF. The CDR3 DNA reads TGTGCCAGCGCCCGACAGGGGGCTACCTCCTACGAGCAGTACTTC.

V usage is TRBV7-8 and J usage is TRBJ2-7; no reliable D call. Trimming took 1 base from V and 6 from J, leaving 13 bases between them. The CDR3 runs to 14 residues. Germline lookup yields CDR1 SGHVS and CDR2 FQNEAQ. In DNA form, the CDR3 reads TGTGCCAGCAGCTTAGATTTCGGAGTCCGCGAGCAGTACTTC. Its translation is CASSLDFGVREQYF.

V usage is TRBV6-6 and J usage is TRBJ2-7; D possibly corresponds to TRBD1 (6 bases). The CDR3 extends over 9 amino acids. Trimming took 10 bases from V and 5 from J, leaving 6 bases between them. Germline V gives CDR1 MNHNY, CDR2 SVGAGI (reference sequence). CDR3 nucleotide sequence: TGTGCCAAGGGGGACGAGCAGTACTTC. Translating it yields CAKGDEQYF.

The CDR3 nucleotides read TGTGCCAGCAGCCCCGGGAGTAGCGGAGAGACCCAGTACTTC. As protein: CASSPGSSGETQYF. The chain employs TRBV27 and TRBJ2-5, with a possible D match to TRBD2 (6 bases). The CDR3 covers 14 residues. Trimming pared 6 bases from V and 4 bases from J, leaving 15 bases between. The germline gives CDR1 MNHEY, CDR2 SMNVEV (reference sequence).

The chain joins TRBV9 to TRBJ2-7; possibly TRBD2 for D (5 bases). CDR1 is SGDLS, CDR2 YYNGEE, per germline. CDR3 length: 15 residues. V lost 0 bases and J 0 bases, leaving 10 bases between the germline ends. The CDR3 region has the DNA TGTGCCAGCAGCGTAGCCGGGGAGAGCTCCTACGAGCAGTACTTC. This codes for CASSVAGESSYEQYF.

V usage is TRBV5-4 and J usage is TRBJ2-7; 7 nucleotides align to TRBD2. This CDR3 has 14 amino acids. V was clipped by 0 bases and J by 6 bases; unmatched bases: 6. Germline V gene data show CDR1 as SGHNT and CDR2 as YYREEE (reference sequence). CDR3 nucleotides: TGTGCCAGCAGCTTGGGCGGGAGTACCGGCGAGCAGTACTTC. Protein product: CASSLGGSTGEQYF.

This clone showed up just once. The CDR3 reads CASSLGLAGETQYF. DNA of the CDR3: TGTGCCAGCAGCCTGGGACTAGCAGGAGAGACCCAGTACTTC. The chain has TRBV28 and TRBJ2-5, with 9 bases matching TRBD2. V was pared by 6 bases and J by 4 bases, with 6 bases of the junction left unmatched. This CDR3 spans 14 amino acids. In germline, CDR1 is MDHEN, CDR2 SYDVKM.

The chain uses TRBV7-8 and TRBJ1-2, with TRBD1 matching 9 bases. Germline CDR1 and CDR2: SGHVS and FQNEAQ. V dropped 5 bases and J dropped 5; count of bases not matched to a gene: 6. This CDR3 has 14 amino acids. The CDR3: CASSPQTGGYGYTF. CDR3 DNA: TGTGCCAGCAGCCCACAGACAGGGGGATATGGCTACACCTTC.

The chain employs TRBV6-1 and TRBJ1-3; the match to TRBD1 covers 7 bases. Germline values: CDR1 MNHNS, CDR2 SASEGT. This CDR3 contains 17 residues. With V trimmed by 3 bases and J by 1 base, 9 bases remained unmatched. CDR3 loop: CASSEGYVQGSGNTIYF. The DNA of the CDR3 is TGTGCCAGCAGTGAGGGATATGTACAGGGGTCTGGAAACACCATATATTTT.

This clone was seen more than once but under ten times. The CDR3 coding sequence is TGTGCCAGTACCCATAATGAAAAACTGTTTTTT. It specifies CASTHNEKLFF. V and J are TRBV19 and TRBJ1-4; D not resolved. The germline CDR1 and CDR2 sequences are LNHDA and SQIVND (reference sequence). This CDR3 region has 11 residues. Trimming cost V 7 bases and J 4 bases, with 4 bases left between them.

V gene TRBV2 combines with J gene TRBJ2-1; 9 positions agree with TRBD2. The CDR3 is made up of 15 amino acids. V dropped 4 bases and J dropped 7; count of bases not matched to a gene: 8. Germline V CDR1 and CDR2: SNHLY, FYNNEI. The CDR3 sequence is CASSVEAGGSNEQFF. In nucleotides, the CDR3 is TGTGCCAGCAGTGTAGAAGCGGGAGGCAGTAATGAGCAGTTCTTC.

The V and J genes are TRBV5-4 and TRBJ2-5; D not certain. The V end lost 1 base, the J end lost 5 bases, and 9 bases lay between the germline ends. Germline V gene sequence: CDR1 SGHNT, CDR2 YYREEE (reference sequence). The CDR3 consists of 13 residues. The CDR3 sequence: CASSLLPRETQYF. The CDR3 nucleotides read TGTGCCAGCAGCTTGCTCCCCCGGGAGACCCAGTACTTC.

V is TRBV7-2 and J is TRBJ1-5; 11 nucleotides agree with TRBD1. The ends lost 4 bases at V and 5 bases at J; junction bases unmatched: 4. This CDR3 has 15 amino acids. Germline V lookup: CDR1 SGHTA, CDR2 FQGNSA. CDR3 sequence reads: CASSSGQGAYQPQHF. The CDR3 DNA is TGTGCCAGCAGCTCAGGACAGGGGGCCTATCAGCCCCAGCATTTT. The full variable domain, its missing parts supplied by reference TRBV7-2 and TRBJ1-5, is GAGVSQSPSNKVTEKGKDVELRCDPISGHTALYWYRQSLGQGLEFLIYFQGNSAPDKSGLPSDRFSAERTGGSVSTLTIQRTQQEDSAVYLCASSSGQGAYQPQHFGDGTRLSIL.

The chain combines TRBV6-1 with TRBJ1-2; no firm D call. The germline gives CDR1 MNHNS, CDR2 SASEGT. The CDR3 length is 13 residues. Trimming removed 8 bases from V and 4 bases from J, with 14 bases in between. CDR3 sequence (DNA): TGTGCCAGCGATCCGGCGGTGGGCTATGGCTACACCTTC. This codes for CASDPAVGYGYTF.

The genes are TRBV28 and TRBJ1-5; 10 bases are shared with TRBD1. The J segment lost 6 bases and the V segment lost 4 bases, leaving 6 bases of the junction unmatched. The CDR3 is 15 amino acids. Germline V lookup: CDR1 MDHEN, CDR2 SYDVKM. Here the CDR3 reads CASSSRQGAGQPQHF. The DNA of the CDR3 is TGTGCCAGCAGTTCTCGACAGGGGGCAGGTCAGCCCCAGCATTTT.

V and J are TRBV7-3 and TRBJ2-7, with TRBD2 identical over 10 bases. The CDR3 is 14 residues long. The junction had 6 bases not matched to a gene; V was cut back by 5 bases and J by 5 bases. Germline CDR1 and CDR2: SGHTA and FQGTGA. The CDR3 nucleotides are TGTGCCAGCAGCCCTAGCGGGAGTAGTAACGAGCAGTACTTC. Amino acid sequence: CASSPSGSSNEQYF.

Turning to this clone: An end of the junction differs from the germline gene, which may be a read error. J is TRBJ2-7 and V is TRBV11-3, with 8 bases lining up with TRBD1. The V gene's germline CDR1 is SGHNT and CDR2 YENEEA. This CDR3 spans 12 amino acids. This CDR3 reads CASSSGRDRSNF. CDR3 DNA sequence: TGTGCCAGCAGCTCGGGCCGGGACAGGAGCAACTTC.

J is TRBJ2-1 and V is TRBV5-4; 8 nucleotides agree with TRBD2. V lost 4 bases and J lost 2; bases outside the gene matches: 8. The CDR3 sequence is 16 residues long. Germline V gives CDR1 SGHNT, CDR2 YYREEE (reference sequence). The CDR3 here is CASSRGLVATYNEQFF. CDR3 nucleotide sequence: TGTGCCAGCAGCAGGGGACTAGTCGCCACCTACAATGAGCAGTTCTTC.

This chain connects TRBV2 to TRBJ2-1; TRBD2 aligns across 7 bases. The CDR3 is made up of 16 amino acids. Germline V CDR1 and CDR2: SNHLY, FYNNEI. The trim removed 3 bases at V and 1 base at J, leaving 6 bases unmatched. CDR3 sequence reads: CASSDPREDSYNEQFF. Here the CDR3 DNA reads TGTGCCAGCAGTGATCCCCGGGAGGATTCCTACAATGAGCAGTTCTTC.

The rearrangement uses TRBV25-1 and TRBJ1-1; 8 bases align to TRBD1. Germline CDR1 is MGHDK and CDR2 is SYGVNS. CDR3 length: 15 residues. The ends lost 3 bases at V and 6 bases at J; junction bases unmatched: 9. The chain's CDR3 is CASSDRTGIYAEAFF. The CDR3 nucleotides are TGTGCCAGCAGTGACCGGACAGGGATTTACGCTGAAGCTTTCTTT.

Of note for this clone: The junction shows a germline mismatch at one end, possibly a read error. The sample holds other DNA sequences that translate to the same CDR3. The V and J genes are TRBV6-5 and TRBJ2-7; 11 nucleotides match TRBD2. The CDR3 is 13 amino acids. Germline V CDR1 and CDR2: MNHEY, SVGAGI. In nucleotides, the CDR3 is TGTGCCAGCACCGTAGCGGGAGGGCACGAGCAGTACTTT. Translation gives CASTVAGGHEQYF.

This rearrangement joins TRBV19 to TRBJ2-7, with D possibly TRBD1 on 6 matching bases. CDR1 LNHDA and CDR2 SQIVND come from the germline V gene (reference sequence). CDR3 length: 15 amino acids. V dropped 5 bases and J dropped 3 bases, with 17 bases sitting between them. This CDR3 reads CASSPGTRTFYEQYF. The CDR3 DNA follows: TGTGCCAGTAGTCCCGGGACAAGGACCTTCTACGAGCAGTACTTC.

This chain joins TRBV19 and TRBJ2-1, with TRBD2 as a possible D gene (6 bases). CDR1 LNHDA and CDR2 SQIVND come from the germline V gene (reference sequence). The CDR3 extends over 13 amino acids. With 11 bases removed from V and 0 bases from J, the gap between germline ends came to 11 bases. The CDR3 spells CAVSTSSYNEQFF. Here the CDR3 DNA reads TGTGCCGTCTCGACTAGCTCCTACAATGAGCAGTTCTTC.